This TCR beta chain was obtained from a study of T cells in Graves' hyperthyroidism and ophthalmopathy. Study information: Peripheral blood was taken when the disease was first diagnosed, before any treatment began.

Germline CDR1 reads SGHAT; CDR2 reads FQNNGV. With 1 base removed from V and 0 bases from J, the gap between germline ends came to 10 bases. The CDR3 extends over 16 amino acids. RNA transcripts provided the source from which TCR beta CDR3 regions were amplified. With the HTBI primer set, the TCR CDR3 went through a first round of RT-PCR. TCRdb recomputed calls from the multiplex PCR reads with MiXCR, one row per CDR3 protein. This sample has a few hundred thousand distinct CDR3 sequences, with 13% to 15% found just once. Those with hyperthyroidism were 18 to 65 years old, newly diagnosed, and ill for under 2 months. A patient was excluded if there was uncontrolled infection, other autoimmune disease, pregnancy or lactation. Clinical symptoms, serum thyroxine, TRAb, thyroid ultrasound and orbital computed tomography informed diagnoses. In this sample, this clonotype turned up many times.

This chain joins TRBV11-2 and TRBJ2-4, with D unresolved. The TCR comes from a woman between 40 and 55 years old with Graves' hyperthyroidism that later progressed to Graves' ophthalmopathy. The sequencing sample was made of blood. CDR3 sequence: CASSLGEALAKNIQYF. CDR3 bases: TGTGCCAGCAGCTTAGGAGAAGCCCTAGCCAAAAACATTCAGTACTTC.